This TCR beta chain stems from a study of T cell responses to AZD1222 COVID-19 vaccine. Assay used: immunoSEQ multiplex PCR; TCRdb lists only in-frame clones, some missing. The repertoire has around 110,000 clones, around 92% of them found once; the top ten carry just under 3%. Deletions cut 3 bases from V and 2 bases from J, with 11 bases between. Germline V lookup: CDR1 SGHKS, CDR2 YYEKEE (reference sequence). CDR3 length: 14 amino acids. With regard to this clone: Its specificity is unknown.

Study-wide findings and caveats: Repertoire sampling was restricted to post-peak T cell response timepoints. Donor demographics were predominantly white British with a female majority; clonal diversity may be underestimated. The study identified only six AZD1222 recipients as seropositive at baseline. Spike-wide vaccine-associated CD4 TCRs dominated at 160-218 and 743-854.

The source material was peripheral blood, sampled on day 0 of AZD1222 vaccination. The rearrangement uses TRBV5-5 and TRBJ2-5; D call uncertain. The clonotype was recovered from an adult in good health. The CDR3 bases are TGTGCCAGCAGCTCAGGAACCTCACAAGAGACCCAGTACTTC. This gives the protein CASSSGTSQETQYF.